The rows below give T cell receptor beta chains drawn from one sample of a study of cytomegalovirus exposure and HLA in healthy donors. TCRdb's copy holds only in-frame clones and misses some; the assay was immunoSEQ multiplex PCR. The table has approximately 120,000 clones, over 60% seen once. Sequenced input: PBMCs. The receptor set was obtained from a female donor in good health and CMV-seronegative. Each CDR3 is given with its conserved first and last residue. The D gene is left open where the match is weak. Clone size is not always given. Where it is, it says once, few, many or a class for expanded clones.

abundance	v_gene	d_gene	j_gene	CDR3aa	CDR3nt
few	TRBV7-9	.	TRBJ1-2	CASSLPLGANYGYTF	TGTGCCAGCAGCCTCCCATTGGGGGCAAACTATGGCTACACCTTC
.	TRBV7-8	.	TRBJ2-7	CASSPDRNEQYF	TGTGCCAGCAGCCCGGACAGAAACGAGCAGTACTTC
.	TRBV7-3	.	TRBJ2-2	CASSLTWYRATTGELFF	TGTGCCAGCAGCTTAACGTGGTACAGGGCCACCACCGGGGAGCTGTTTTTT
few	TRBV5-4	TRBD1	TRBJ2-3	CASSLTRDRGADTQYF	TGTGCCAGCAGCTTGACCCGGGACAGGGGAGCAGATACGCAGTATTTT
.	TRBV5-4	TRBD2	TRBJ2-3	CASSLFGGRSPDTQYF	TGTGCCAGCAGCTTGTTTGGCGGGAGGAGCCCAGATACGCAGTATTTT
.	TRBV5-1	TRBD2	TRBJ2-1	CASGASGLAGGYNEQFF	TGCGCCAGCGGAGCCTCGGGACTAGCGGGTGGCTACAATGAGCAGTTCTTC
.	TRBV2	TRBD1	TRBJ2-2	CASSGDGTGHLFF	TGTGCCAGCAGTGGGGATGGGACAGGTCACCTGTTTTTT
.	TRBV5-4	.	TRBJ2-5	CASSLAESAGTQYF	TGTGCCAGCAGCTTGGCGGAATCCGCGGGGACCCAGTACTTC
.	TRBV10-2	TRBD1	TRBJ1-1	CASSGKNTGGTEAFF	TGCGCCAGCAGTGGAAAAAATACAGGGGGCACTGAAGCTTTCTTT
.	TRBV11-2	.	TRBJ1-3	CASSLAGRRTGNTIYF	TGTGCCAGCAGCTTAGCAGGGAGGAGGACGGGAAACACCATATATTTT
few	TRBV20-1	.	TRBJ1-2	CSAKGDGYTF	TGCAGTGCAAAAGGGGATGGCTACACCTTC
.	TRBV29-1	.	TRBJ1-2	CSVVRPTTNYGYTF	TGCAGCGTTGTGCGACCGACTACTAACTATGGCTACACCTTC
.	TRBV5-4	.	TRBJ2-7	CASSSDRKPYEQYF	TGTGCCAGCAGCTCCGACAGAAAACCCTACGAGCAGTACTTC
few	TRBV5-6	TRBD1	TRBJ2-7	CASSLDRALEQYF	TGTGCCAGCAGCCTGGACAGGGCTTTGGAGCAGTACTTC
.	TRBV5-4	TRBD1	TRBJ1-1	CASSSETGTMNTEAFF	TGTGCCAGCAGCTCAGAGACAGGGACCATGAACACTGAAGCTTTCTTT